The 9 T cell receptor beta chains reported below all come from one sample, sequenced in a study of shared clonotypes between healthy human individuals (dated by TCRdb to 2020 to 2021). Receptors were amplified or captured by the immunoSEQ multiplex PCR assay. The table was pulled from immuneACCESS by TCRdb, which kept in-frame rearrangements only. Such tables lose some clones; where checked, under half of the loss comes from unresolved V genes, and the rest has no known cause. The sample table lists 450,000 to 500,000 clones, 75% to 85% of them with a count of one. The top ten clones comprise 10% to 15% of the sample. The sequencing input was PBMCs. These receptor sequences come from a woman aged 40 to 50 in good health. Some clones in this sample may be carry-over from other donors' samples.

This clone was counted between two and nine times. The CDR3 sequence is CSAGGLKAFF. The CDR3 coding sequence is TGCAGTGCTGGGGGCCTTAAAGCTTTCTTT. This chain links TRBV20-1 with TRBJ1-1, with D maybe TRBD1 (6 bases). Trimming took off 5 bases at V and 9 bases at J, with 10 bases between the two ends. This CDR3 is built from 10 residues. Germline loops: CDR1 DFQATT, CDR2 SNEGSKA (reference sequence).

In its sample, this clone was seen a few times. This chain connects TRBV7-9 to TRBJ2-3, with 8 bases identical to TRBD2. Trimming cost V 1 base and J 5 bases; bases outside gene matches: 2. CDR1 is SEHNR, CDR2 FQNEAQ, per germline (reference sequence). The CDR3 is made up of 14 amino acids. The DNA for the CDR3 is TGTGCCAGCAGCTTAGACGGGAGGGGAGATACGCAGTATTTT. Amino acids: CASSLDGRGDTQYF.

The chain is built from TRBV28 and TRBJ2-7; D is perhaps TRBD2 (7 bases). V shed 8 bases and J shed 2 bases, with 22 bases lying between them. The CDR3 is 16 amino acids. The germline V gene has CDR1 MDHEN and CDR2 SYDVKM. The CDR3 region has the DNA TGTGCCAGCGGGGGCGGGAGAAAGGTCGAGGCCTACGAGCAGTACTTC. Its translation: CASGGGRKVEAYEQYF.

The chain links TRBV18 to TRBJ2-1, with a possible D match to TRBD1 (6 bases). The CDR3 length is 15 residues. Looked up from germline, CDR1 is KGHSH and CDR2 is LQKENI. The V gene lost 2 bases and the J gene lost 5 bases, with 13 bases spanning the gap. CDR3 DNA sequence: TGTGCCAGCTCACCAAGCAGGGGTGGGGACAATGAGCAGTTCTTC. Residues: CASSPSRGGDNEQFF.

This chain links TRBV10-3 with TRBJ2-5; 10 bases map to TRBD2. V shed 4 bases and J 5 bases; nucleotides not matched to a gene: 10. This CDR3 contains 16 residues. The V gene's germline CDR1 is ENHRY and CDR2 SYGVKD. The DNA for the CDR3 is TGTGCCATCAGTGGGTCGAGCGGGAGGGCGGGGGAGACCCAGTACTTC. As protein: CAISGSSGRAGETQYF.

The chain uses TRBV7-2 and TRBJ1-2; 8 bases line up with TRBD1. The ends lost 5 bases at V and 4 bases at J; junction bases unmatched: 3. Germline CDR1 and CDR2: SGHTA and FQGNSA. The CDR3 is 13 residues long. CDR3 sequence: CASSGDRRYGYTF. The CDR3, as DNA: TGTGCCAGCAGCGGGGACAGGCGCTATGGCTACACCTTC. The full variable domain, completed using reference TRBV7-2 and TRBJ1-2, is GAGVSQSPSNKVTEKGKDVELRCDPISGHTALYWYRQSLGQGLEFLIYFQGNSAPDKSGLPSDRFSAERTGGSVSTLTIQRTQQEDSAVYLCASSGDRRYGYTFGSGTRLTVV.

The chain recombines TRBV19 with TRBJ2-1; 7 nucleotides match TRBD2. After removal of 3 bases from V and 2 bases from J, the junction contained 4 bases not matched to a gene. Germline-derived CDR1 and CDR2 are LNHDA and SQIVND (reference sequence). The CDR3 covers 15 residues. CDR3 loop: CASSIEGGPYNEQFF. In nucleotides, the CDR3 is TGTGCCAGTAGTATTGAGGGAGGGCCCTACAATGAGCAGTTCTTC.

The chain has TRBV7-9 and TRBJ2-7; D call uncertain. The CDR3 consists of 12 residues. V was clipped by 1 base and J by 4 bases, with 5 bases between them. Germline assignment: CDR1 SEHNR and CDR2 FQNEAQ (reference sequence). The CDR3 sequence: CASSLVHYEQYF. CDR3 DNA: TGTGCCAGCAGCTTAGTCCATTACGAGCAGTACTTC.

The chain couples TRBV7-3 to TRBJ1-5; TRBD1 aligns across 7 bases. Trimming removed 5 bases from V and 7 bases from J; junction bases left unmatched: 5. This CDR3 spans 13 amino acids. Germline V gene sequence: CDR1 SGHTA, CDR2 FQGTGA. The CDR3 here is CASSLDRDQPQHF. Here the CDR3 DNA reads TGTGCCAGCAGCCTAGACAGGGACCAGCCCCAGCATTTT.